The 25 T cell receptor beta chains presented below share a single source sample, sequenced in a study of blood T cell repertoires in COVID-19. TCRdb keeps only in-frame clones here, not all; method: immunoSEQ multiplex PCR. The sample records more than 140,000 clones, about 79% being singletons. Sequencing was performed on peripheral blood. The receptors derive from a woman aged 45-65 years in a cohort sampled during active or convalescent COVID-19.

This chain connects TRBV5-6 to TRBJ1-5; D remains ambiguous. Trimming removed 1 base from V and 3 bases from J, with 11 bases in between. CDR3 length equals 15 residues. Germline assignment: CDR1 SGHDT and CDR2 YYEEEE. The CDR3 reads CASSLRGWVNQPQHF. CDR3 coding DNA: TGTGCCAGCAGCTTGAGAGGGTGGGTCAATCAGCCCCAGCATTTT.

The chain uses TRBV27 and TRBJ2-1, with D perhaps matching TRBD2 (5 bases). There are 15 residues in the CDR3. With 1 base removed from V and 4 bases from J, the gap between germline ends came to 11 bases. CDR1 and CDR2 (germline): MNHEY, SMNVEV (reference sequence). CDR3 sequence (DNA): TGTGCCAGCAGTTTATTCAACACGGGATACAATGAGCAGTTCTTC. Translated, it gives CASSLFNTGYNEQFF.

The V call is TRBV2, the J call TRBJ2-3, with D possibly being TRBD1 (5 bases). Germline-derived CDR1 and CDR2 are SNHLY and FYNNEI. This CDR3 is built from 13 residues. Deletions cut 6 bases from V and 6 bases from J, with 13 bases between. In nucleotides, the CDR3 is TGTGCCAGCAGGAAACAGGTCTTTGATACGCAGTATTTT. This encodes CASRKQVFDTQYF. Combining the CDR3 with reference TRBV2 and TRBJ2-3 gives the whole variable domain EPEVTQTPSHQVTQMGQEVILRCVPISNHLYFYWYRQILGQKVEFLVSFYNNEISEKSEIFDDQFSVERPDGSNFTLKIRSTKLEDSAMYFCASRKQVFDTQYFGPGTRLTVL.

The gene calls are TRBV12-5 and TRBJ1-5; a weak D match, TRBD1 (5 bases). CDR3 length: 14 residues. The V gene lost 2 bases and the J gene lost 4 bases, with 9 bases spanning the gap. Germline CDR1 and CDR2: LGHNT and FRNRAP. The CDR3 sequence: CASGLTQGNQPQHF. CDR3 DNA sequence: TGTGCTAGTGGTTTGACCCAGGGTAATCAGCCCCAGCATTTT.

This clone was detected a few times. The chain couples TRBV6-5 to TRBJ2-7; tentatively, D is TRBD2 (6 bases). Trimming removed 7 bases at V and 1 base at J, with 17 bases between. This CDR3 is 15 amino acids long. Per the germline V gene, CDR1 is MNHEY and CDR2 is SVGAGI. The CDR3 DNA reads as TGTGCCAGCACCTACCGGGGGAGGAGTTCCTACGAGCAGTACTTC. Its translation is CASTYRGRSSYEQYF.

The CDR3 DNA is TGTGCCAGCAGCCCCCAAGGGTGGACTAGCGGGGAGCAGTTCTTC. Its protein is CASSPQGWTSGEQFF. V is TRBV13 and J is TRBJ2-1; 11 nucleotides agree with TRBD2. Germline V gives CDR1 PRHDT, CDR2 FYEKMQ (reference sequence). V trimming: 5 bases; J trimming: 10 bases; junction bases outside the gene matches: 10. The CDR3 spans 15 residues. The full variable domain, in which reference TRBV13 and TRBJ2-1 provide the parts outside the CDR3, is AAGVIQSPRHLIKEKRETATLKCYPIPRHDTVYWYQQGPGQDPQFLISFYEKMQSDKGSIPDRFSAQQFSDYHSELNMSSLELGDSALYFCASSPQGWTSGEQFFGPGTRLTVL.

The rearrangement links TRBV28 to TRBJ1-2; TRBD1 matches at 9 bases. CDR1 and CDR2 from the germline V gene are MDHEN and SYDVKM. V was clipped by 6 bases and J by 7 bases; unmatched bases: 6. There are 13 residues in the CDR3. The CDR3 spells CASSLQGARGYTF. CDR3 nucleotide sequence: TGTGCCAGCAGCCTACAGGGGGCTCGTGGCTACACCTTC.

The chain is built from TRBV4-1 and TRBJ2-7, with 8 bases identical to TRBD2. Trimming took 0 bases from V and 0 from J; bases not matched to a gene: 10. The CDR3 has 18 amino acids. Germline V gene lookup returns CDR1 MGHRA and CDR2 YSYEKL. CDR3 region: CASSQDQGRGGFSYEQYF. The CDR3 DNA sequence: TGCGCCAGCAGCCAAGATCAAGGGCGCGGGGGGTTCTCCTACGAGCAGTACTTC.

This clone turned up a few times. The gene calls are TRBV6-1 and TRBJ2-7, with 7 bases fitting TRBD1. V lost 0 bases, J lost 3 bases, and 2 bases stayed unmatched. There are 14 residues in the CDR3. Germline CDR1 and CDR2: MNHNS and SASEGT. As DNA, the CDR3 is TGTGCCAGCAGTGAAGCCGGGACAGACTACGAGCAGTACTTC. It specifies CASSEAGTDYEQYF.

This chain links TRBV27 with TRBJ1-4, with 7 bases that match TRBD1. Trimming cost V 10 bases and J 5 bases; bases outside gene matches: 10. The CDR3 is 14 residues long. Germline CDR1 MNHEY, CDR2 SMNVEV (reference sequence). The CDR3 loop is CAIHRGQTNEKLFF. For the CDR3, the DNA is TGTGCCATCCACCGGGGACAGACAAATGAAAAACTGTTTTTT. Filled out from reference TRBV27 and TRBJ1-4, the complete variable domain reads EAQVTQNPRYLITVTGKKLTVTCSQNMNHEYMSWYRQDPGLGLRQIYYSMNVEVTDKGDVPEGYKVSRKEKRNFPLILESPSPNQTSLYFCAIHRGQTNEKLFFGSGTQLSVL.

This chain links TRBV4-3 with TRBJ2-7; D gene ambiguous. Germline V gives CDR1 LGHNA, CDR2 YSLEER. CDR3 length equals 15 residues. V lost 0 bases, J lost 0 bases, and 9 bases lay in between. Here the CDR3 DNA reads TGCGCCAGCAGCCAAGAGGGCTTCCTCTCCTACGAGCAGTACTTC. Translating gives CASSQEGFLSYEQYF.

The CDR3 protein is CASSQWAGTGGNEQFF. In DNA, the CDR3 is TGTGCCAGCAGCCAATGGGCCGGGACGGGAGGGAATGAGCAGTTCTTC. This chain joins TRBV14 and TRBJ2-1; 8 bases fit TRBD2. The germline gives CDR1 SGHDN, CDR2 FVKESK. Germline trimming cut 2 bases from V and 7 bases from J; bases unmatched to any gene: 10. The CDR3 length is 16 residues.

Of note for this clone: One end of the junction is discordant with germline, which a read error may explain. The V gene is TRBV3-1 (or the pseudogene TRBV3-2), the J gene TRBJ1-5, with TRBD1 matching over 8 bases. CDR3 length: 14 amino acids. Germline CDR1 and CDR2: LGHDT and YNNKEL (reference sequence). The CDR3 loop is CASGQGTGYQPQHF. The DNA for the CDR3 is TGTGCCAGCGGCCAAGGGACAGGCTATCAGCCCCAGCATTTT.

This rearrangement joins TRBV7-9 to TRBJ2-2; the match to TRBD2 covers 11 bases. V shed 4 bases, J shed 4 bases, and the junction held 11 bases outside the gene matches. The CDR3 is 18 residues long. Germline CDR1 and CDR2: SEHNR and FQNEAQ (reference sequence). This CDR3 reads CASSSPQAGLAGTGELFF. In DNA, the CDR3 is TGTGCCAGCAGCTCCCCCCAGGCTGGACTAGCGGGCACCGGGGAGCTGTTTTTT.

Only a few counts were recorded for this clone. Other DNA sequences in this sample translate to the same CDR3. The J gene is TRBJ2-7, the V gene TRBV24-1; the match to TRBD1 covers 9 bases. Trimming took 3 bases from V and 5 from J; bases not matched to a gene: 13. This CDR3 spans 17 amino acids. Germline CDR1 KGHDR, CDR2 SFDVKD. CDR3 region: CATSDMTAGTGIHEQYF. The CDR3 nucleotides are TGTGCCACCAGTGATATGACCGCCGGGACAGGGATACACGAGCAGTACTTC.

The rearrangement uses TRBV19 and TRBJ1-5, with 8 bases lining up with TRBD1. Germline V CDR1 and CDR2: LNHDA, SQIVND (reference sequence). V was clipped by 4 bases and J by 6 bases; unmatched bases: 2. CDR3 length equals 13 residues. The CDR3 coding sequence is TGTGCCAGTAGTAGGCAGGGGGCTCAGCCCCAGCATTTT. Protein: CASSRQGAQPQHF.

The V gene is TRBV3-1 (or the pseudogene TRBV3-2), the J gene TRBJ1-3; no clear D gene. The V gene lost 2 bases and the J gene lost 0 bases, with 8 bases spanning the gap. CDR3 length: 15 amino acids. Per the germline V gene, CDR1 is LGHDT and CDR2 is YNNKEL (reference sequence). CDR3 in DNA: TGTGCCAGCAGCCAATCAGACAACTCTGGAAACACCATATATTTT. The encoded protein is CASSQSDNSGNTIYF.

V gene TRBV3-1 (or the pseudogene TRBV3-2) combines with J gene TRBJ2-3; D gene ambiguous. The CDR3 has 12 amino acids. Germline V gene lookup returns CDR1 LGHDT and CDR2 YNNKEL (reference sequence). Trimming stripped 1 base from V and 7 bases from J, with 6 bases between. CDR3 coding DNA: TGTGCCAGCAGCCAAGGGGCATATACGCAGTATTTT. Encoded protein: CASSQGAYTQYF.

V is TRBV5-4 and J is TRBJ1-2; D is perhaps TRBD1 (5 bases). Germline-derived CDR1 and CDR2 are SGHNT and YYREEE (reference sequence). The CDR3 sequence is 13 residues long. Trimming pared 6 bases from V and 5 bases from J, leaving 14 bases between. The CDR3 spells CASNNLQGYGYTF. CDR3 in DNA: TGTGCCAGCAACAACCTTCAGGGATATGGCTACACCTTC.

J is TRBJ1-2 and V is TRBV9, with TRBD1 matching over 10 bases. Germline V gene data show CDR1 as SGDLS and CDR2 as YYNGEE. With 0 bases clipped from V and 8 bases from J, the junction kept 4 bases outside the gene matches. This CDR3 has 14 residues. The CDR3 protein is CASSVAGTGVGYTF. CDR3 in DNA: TGTGCCAGCAGCGTAGCTGGGACAGGGGTCGGCTACACCTTC.

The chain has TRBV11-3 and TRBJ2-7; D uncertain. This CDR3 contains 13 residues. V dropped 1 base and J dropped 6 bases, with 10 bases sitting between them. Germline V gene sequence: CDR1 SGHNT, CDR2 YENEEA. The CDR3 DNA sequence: TGTGCCAGCAGCTTAGGCAGGAACTCCGAGCAGTACTTC. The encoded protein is CASSLGRNSEQYF. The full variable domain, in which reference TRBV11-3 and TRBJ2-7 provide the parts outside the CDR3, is EAGVVQSPRYKIIEKKQPVAFWCNPISGHNTLYWYLQNLGQGPELLIRYENEEAVDDSQLPKDRFSAERLKGVDSTLKIQPAELGDSAVYLCASSLGRNSEQYFGPGTRLTVT.

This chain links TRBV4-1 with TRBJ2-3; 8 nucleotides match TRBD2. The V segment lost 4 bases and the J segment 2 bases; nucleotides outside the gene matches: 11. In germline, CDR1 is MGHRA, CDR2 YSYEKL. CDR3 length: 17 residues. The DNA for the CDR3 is TGCGCCAGCAGCCCCCGAGTTCGGGGGGGCGTCACAGATACGCAGTATTTT. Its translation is CASSPRVRGGVTDTQYF.

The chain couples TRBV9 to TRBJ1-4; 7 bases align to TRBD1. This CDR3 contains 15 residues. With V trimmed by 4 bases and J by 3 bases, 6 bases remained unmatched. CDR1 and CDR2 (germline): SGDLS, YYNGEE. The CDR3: CASSPGGLANEKLFF. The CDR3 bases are TGTGCCAGCAGCCCAGGGGGACTGGCTAATGAAAAACTGTTTTTT.

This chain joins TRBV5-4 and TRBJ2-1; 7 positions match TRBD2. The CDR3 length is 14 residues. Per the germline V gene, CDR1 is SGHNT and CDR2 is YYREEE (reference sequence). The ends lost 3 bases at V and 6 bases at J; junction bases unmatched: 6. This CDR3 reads CASSSGGWVNEQFF. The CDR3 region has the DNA TGTGCCAGCAGCTCGGGGGGATGGGTCAATGAGCAGTTCTTC.

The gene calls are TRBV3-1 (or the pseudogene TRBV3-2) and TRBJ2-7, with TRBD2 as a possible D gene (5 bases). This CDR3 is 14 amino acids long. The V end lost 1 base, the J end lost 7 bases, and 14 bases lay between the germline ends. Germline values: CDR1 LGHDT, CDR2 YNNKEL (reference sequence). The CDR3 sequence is CASSQGQGLGEQYF. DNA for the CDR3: TGTGCCAGCAGCCAAGGTCAAGGACTGGGAGAGCAGTACTTC.